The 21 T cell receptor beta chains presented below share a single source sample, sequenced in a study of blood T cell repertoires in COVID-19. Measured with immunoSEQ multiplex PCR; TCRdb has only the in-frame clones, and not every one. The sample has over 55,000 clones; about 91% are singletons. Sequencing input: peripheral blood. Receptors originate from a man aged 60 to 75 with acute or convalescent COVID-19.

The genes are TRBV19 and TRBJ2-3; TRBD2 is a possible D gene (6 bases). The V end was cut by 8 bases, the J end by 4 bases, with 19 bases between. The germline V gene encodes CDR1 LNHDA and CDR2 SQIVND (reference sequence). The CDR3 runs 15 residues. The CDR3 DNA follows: TGTGCCAGTTCTCCTTTGTCGGAGGGAGCAGATACGCAGTATTTT. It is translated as CASSPLSEGADTQYF. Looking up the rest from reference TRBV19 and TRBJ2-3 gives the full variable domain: DGGITQSPKYLFRKEGQNVTLSCEQNLNHDAMYWYRQDPGQGLRLIYYSQIVNDFQKGDIAEGYSVSREKKESFPLTVTSAQKNPTAFYLCASSPLSEGADTQYFGPGTRLTVL.

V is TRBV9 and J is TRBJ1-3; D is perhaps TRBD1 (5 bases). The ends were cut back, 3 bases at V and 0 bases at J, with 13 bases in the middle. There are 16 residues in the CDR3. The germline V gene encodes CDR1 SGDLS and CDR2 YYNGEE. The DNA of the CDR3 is TGTGCCAGCAGCGGAACCAGGGACTACTCTGGAAACACCATATATTTT. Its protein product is CASSGTRDYSGNTIYF. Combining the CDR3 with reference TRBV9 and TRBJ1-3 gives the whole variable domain DSGVTQTPKHLITATGQRVTLRCSPRSGDLSVYWYQQSLDQGLQFLIQYYNGEERAKGNILERFSAQQFPDLHSELNLSSLELGDSALYFCASSGTRDYSGNTIYFGEGSWLTVV.

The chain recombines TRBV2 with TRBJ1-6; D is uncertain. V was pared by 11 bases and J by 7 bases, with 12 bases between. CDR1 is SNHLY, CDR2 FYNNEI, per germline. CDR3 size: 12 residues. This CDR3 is CASRRANSPLHF. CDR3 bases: TGTGCCTCCCGGAGGGCAAATTCACCCCTCCACTTT. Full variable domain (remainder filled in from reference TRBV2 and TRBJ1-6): EPEVTQTPSHQVTQMGQEVILRCVPISNHLYFYWYRQILGQKVEFLVSFYNNEISEKSEIFDDQFSVERPDGSNFTLKIRSTKLEDSAMYFCASRRANSPLHFGNGTRLTVT.

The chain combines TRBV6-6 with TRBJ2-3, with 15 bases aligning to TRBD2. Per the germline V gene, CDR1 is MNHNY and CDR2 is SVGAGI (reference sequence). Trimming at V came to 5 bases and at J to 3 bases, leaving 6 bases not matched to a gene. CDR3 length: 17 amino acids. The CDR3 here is CASSLGLAGGGTDTQYF. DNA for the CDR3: TGTGCCAGCAGTCTCGGACTAGCGGGAGGGGGGACAGATACGCAGTATTTT.

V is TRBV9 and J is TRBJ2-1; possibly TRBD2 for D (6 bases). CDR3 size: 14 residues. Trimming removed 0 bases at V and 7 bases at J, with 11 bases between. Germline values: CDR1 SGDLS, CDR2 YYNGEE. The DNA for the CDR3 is TGTGCCAGCAGCGTAGTTGCTGGACTAAATGAGCAGTTCTTC. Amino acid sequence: CASSVVAGLNEQFF.

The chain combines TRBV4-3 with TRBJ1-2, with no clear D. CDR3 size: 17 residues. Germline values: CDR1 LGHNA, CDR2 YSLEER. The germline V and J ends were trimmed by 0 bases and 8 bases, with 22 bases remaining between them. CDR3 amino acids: CASSQDLARVPAEGYTF. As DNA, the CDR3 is TGCGCCAGCAGCCAAGATCTTGCCCGGGTTCCAGCGGAGGGCTACACCTTC.

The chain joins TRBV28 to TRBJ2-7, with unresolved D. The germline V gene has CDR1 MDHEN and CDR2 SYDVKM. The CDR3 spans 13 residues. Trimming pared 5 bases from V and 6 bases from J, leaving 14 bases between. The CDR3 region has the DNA TGTGCCAGCAGTCGAGTGCCCTCCCCCGAGCAGTACTTC. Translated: CASSRVPSPEQYF.

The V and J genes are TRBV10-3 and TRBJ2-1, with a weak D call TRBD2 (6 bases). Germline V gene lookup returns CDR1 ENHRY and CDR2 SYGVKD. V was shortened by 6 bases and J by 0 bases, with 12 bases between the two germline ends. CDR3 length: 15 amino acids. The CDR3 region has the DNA TGTGCCATCAGGGTAGCGGCAAGCTCCTACAATGAGCAGTTCTTC. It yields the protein CAIRVAASSYNEQFF.

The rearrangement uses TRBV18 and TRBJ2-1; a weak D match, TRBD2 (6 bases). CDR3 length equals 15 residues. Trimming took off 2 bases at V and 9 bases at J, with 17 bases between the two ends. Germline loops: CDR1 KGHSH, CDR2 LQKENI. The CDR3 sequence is CASSPGTGLEVEQFF. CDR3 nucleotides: TGTGCCAGCTCACCAGGGACTGGACTCGAAGTTGAGCAGTTCTTC.

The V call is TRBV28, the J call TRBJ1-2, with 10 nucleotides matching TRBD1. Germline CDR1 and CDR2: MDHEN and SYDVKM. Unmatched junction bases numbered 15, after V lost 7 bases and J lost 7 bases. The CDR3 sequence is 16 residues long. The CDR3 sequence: CASILARTGGVGGYTF. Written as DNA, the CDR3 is TGTGCCAGCATCCTAGCGAGGACAGGGGGGGTCGGTGGCTACACCTTC.

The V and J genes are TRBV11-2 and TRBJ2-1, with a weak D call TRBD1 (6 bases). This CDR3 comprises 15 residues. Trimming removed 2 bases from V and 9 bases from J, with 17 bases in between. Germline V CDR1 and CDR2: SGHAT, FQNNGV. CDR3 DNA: TGTGCCAGCAGCTTATCGCGGACCCCCAGGGGTGAGCAGTTCTTC. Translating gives CASSLSRTPRGEQFF.

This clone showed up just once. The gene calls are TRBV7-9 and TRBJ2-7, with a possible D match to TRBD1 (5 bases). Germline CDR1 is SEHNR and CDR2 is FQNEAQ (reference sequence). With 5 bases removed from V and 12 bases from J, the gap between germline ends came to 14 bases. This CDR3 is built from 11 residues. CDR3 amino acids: CASSLRGFWYF. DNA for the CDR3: TGTGCCAGCAGCCTAAGGGGCTTTTGGTACTTC.

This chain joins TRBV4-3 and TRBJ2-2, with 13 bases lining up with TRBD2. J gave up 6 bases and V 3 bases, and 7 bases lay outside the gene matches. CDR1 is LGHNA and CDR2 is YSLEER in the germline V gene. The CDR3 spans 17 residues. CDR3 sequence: CASSHGLAGVSSGELFF. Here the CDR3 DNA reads TGCGCCAGCAGCCACGGACTAGCGGGAGTATCGTCCGGGGAGCTGTTTTTT.

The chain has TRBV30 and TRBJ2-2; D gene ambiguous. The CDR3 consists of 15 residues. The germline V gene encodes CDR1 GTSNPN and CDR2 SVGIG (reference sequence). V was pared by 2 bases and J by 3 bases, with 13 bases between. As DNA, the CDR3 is TGTGCCTGGAGTACAACCCGACATTACACCGGGGAGCTGTTTTTT. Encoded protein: CAWSTTRHYTGELFF. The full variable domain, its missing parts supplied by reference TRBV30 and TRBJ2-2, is SQTIHQWPATLVQPVGSPLSLECTVEGTSNPNLYWYRQAAGRGLQLLFYSVGIGQISSEVPQNLSASRPQDRQFILSSKKLLLSDSGFYLCAWSTTRHYTGELFFGEGSRLTVL.

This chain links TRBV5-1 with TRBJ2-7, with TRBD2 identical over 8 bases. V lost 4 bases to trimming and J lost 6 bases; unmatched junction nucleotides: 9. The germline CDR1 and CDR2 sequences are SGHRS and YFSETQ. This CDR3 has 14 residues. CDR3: CASSPGLAGGEQYF. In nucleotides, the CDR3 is TGCGCCAGCAGCCCCGGACTAGCAGGCGGCGAGCAGTACTTC.

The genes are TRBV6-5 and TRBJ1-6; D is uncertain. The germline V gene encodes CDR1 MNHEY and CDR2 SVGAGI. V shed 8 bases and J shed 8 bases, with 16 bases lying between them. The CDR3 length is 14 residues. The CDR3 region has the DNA TGTGCCAGCCGATCGTGGGTGGCGGATTCACCCCTCCACTTT. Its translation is CASRSWVADSPLHF.

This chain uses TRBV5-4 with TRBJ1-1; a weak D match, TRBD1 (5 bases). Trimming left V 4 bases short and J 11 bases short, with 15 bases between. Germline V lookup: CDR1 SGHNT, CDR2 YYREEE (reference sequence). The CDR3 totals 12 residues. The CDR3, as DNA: TGTGCCAGCAGCGGCCGCGGGACCGGGGCTTTCTTT. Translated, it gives CASSGRGTGAFF.

The DNA of the CDR3 is TGTGCCAGTAGCCGACAGGGGGGACTTAGCAATCAGCCCCAGCATTTT. Translation gives CASSRQGGLSNQPQHF. The chain carries TRBV19 and TRBJ1-5; 9 bases fit TRBD1. The CDR3 is 16 residues long. The germline gives CDR1 LNHDA, CDR2 SQIVND (reference sequence). Trimming at V came to 6 bases and at J to 0 bases, leaving 6 bases not matched to a gene.

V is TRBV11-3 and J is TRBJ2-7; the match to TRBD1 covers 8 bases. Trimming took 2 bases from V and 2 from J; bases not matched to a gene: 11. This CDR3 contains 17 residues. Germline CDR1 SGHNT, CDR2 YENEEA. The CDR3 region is CASSLRRDRGLPYEQYF. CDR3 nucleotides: TGTGCCAGCAGCTTAAGGCGAGACAGGGGACTCCCCTACGAGCAGTACTTC.

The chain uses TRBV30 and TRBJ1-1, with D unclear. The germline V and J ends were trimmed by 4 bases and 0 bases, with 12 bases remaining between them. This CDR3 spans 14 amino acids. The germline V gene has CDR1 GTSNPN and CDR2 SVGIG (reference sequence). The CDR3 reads CAWNPGDLNTEAFF. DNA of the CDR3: TGTGCCTGGAACCCCGGCGACTTGAACACTGAAGCTTTCTTT.

The CDR3 loop reads CACRYGDHLTGELFF. CDR3 nucleotides: TGTGCCTGTCGATACGGGGATCACCTCACCGGGGAGCTGTTTTTT. The rearrangement joins TRBV28 to TRBJ2-2; tentative D call: TRBD2 (5 bases). The CDR3 loop spans 15 amino acids. From germline, CDR1 is MDHEN and CDR2 SYDVKM. The germline V and J ends were trimmed by 11 bases and 4 bases, with 20 bases remaining between them.